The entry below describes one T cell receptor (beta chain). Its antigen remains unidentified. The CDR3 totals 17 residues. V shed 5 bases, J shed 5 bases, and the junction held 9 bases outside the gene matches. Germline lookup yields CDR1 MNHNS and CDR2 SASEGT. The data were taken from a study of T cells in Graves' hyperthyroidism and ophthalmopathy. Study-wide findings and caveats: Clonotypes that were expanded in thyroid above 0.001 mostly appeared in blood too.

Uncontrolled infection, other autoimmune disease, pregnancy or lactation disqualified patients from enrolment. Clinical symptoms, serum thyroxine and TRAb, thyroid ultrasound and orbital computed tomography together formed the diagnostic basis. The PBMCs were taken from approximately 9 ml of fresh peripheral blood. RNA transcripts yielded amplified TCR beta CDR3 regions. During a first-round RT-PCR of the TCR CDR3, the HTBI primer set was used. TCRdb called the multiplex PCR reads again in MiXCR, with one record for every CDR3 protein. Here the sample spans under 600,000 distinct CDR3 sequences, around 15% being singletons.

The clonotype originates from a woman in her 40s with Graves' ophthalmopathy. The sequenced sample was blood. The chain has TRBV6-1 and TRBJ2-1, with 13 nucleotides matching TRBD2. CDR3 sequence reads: CASSKRPGTSGDNEQFF. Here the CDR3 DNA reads TGTGCCAGCAGTAAACGTCCCGGGACTAGCGGGGACAATGAGCAGTTCTTC.